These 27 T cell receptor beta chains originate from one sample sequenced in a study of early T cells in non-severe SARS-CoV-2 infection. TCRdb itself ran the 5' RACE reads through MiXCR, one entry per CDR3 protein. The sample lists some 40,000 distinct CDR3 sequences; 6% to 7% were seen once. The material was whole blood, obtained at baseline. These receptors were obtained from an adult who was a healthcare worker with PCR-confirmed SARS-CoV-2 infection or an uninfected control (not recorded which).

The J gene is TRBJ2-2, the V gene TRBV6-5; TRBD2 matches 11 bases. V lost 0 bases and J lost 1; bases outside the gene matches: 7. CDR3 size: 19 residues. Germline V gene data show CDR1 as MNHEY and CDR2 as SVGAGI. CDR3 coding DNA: TGTGCCAGCAGTTACTCGACCCTAGCGGGGGGTCAGAACACCGGGGAGCTGTTTTTT. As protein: CASSYSTLAGGQNTGELFF.

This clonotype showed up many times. CDR3 sequence (DNA): TGCAGCGCGGAGAACTACGAGCAGTACTTC. Its protein is CSAENYEQYF. This chain connects TRBV20-1 to TRBJ2-7; D is ambiguous. Per the germline V gene, CDR1 is DFQATT and CDR2 is SNEGSKA (reference sequence). The CDR3 runs 10 residues.

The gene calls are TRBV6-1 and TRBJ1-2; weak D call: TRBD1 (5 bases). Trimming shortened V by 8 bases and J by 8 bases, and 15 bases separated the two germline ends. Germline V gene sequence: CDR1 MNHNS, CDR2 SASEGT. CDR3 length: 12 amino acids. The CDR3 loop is CASGDFQQGYTF. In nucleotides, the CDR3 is TGTGCCAGCGGGGACTTTCAACAGGGCTACACCTTC.

CDR3 sequence: CASSHTSGGYYNEQFF. The CDR3 nucleotides are TGTGCCAGCAGCCATACTAGCGGGGGGTATTACAATGAGCAGTTCTTC. The gene calls are TRBV14 and TRBJ2-1; 12 bases map to TRBD2. V was pared by 3 bases and J by 4 bases, with 4 bases of the junction left unmatched. CDR1 is SGHDN, CDR2 FVKESK, per germline. This CDR3 region has 16 residues.

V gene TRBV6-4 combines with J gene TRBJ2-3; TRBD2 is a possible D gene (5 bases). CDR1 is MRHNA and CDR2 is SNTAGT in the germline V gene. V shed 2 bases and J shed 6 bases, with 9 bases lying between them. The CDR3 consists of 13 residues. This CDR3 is CASSDGLPDTQYF. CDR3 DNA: TGTGCCAGCAGTGACGGACTCCCGGATACGCAGTATTTT.

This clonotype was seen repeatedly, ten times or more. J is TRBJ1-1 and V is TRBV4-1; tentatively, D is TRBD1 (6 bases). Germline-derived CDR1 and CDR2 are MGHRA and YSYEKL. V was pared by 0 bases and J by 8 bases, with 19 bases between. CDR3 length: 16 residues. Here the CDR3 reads CASSQDRNREVGEAFF. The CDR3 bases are TGCGCCAGCAGCCAAGATCGTAACAGGGAAGTTGGCGAAGCTTTCTTT.

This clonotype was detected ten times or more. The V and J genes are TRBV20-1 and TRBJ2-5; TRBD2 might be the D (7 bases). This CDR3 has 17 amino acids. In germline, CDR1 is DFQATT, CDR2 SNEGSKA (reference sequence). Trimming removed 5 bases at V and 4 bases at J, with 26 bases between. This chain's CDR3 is CSAPPRGGGHSGETQYF. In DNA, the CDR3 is TGCAGTGCTCCCCCACGAGGCGGGGGACATTCAGGAGAGACCCAGTACTTC.

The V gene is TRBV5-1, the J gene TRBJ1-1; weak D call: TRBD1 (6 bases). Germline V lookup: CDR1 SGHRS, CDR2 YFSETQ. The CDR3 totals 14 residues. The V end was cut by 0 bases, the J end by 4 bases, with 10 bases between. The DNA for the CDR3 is TGCGCCAGCAGCTTGGAAGGGACACCCACTGAAGCTTTCTTT. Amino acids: CASSLEGTPTEAFF.

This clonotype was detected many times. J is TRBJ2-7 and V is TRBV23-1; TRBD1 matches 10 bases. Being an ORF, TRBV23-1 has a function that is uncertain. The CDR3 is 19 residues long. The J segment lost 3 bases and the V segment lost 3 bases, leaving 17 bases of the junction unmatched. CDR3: CASSHETGGDSYLHYEQYF. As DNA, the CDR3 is TGCGCCAGCAGTCATGAGACAGGGGGCGACTCGTATCTTCACTACGAGCAGTACTTC.

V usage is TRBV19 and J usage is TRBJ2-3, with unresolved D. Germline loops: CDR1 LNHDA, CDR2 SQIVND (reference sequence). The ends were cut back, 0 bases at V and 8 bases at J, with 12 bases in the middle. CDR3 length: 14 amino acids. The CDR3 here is CASSIDRARVTQYF. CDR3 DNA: TGTGCCAGTAGTATAGATAGAGCTAGGGTTACGCAGTATTTT.

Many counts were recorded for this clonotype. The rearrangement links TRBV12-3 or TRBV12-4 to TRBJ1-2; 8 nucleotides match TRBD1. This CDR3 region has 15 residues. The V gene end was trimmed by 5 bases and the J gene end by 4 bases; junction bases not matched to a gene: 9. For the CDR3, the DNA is TGTGCCAGCAGTATAACGACAGGGGAACCCTATGGCTACACCTTC. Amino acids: CASSITTGEPYGYTF.

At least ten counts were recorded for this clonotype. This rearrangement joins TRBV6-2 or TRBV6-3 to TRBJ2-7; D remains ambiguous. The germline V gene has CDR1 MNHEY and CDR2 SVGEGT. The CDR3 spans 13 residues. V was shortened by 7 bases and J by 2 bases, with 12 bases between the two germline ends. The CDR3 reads CASTKPEAYEQYF. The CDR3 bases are TGTGCCAGCACCAAGCCAGAGGCCTACGAGCAGTACTTC.

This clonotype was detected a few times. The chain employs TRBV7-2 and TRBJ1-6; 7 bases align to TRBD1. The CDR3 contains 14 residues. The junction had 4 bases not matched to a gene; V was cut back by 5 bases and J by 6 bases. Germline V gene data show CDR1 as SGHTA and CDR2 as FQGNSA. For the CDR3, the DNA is TGTGCCAGCAGCCTGACAGGGACTAATTCACCCCTCCACTTT. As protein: CASSLTGTNSPLHF.

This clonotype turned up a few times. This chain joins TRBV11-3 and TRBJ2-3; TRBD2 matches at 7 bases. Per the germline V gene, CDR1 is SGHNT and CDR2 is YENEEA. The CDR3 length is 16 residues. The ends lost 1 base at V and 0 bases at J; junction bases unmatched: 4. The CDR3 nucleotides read TGTGCCAGCAGCTTAGGAGGGACTATCAGCACAGATACGCAGTATTTT. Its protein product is CASSLGGTISTDTQYF.

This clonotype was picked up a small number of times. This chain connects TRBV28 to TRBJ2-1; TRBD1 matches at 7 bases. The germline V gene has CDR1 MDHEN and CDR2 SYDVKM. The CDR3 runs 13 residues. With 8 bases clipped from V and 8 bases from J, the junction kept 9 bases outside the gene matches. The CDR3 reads CASESHTGDEQFF. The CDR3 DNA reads TGTGCCAGCGAATCCCATACAGGGGATGAGCAGTTCTTC.

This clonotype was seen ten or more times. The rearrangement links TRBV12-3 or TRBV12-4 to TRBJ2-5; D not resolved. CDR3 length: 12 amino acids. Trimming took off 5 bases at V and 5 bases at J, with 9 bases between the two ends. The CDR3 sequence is CASSPDRETQYF. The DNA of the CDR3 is TGTGCCAGCAGTCCTGATCGGGAGACCCAGTACTTC.

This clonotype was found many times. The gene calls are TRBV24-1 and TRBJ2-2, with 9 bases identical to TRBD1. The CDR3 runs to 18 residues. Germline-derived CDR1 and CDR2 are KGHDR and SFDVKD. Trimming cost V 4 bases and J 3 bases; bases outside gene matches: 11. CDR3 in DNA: TGTGCCACCAGTGACCCTCTAGGACAGGGGAAGGACACCGGGGAGCTGTTTTTT. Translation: CATSDPLGQGKDTGELFF.

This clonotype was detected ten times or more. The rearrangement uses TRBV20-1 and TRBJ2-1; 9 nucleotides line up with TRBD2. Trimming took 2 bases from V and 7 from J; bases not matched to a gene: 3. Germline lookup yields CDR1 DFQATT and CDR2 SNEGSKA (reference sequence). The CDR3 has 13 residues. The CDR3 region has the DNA TGCAGTGCTAGAAGGCTAGCGGGGAATGAGCAGTTCTTC. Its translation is CSARRLAGNEQFF.

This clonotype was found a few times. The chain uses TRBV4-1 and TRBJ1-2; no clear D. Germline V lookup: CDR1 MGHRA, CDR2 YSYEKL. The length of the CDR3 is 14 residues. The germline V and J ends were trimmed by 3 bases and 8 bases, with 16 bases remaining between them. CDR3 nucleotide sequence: TGCGCCAGCAGCCAGCCCGGAAGGGAACGAGGCTACACCTTC. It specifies CASSQPGRERGYTF.

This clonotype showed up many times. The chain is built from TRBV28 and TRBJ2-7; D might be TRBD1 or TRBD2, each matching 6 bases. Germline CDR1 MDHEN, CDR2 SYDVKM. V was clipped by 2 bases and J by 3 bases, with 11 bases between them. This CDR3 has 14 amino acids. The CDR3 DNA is TGTGCCAGCAGTTTAACCAGGGGAGGCTACGAGCAGTACTTC. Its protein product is CASSLTRGGYEQYF.

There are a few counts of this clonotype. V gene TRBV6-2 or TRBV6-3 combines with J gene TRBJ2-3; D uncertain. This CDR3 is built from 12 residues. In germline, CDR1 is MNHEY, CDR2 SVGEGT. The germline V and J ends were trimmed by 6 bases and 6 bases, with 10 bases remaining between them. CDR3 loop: CASSSVKDTQYF. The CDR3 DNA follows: TGTGCCAGCAGCTCCGTAAAGGATACGCAGTATTTT.

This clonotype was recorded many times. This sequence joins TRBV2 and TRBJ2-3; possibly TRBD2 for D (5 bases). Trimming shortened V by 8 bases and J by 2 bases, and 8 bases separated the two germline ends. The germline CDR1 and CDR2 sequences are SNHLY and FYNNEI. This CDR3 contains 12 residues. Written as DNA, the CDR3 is TGTGCCAGCGGGGAGACCACAGATACGCAGTATTTT. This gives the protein CASGETTDTQYF. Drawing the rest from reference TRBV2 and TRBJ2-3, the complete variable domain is EPEVTQTPSHQVTQMGQEVILRCVPISNHLYFYWYRQILGQKVEFLVSFYNNEISEKSEIFDDQFSVERPDGSNFTLKIRSTKLEDSAMYFCASGETTDTQYFGPGTRLTVL.

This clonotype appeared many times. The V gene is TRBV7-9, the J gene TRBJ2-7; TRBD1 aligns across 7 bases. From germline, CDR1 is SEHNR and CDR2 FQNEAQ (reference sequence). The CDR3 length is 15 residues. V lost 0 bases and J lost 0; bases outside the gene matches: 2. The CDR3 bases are TGTGCCAGCAGCTTAGCGGCAGGGGGCTCCTACGAGCAGTACTTC. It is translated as CASSLAAGGSYEQYF.

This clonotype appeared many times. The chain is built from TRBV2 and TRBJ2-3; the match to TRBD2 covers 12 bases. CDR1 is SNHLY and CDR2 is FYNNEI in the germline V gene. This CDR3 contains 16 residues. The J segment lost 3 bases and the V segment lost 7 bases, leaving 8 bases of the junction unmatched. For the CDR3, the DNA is TGTGCCAGCAACCCCGGACTAGCGGGACTGACAGATACGCAGTATTTT. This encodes CASNPGLAGLTDTQYF.

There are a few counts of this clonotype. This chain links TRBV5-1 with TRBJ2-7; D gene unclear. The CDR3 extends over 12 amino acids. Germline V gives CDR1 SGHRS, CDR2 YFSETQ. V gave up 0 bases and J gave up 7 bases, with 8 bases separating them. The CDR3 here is CASSLGSQEQYF. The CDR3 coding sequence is TGCGCCAGCAGCTTGGGAAGCCAGGAGCAGTACTTC. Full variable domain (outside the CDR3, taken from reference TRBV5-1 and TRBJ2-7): KAGVTQTPRYLIKTRGQQVTLSCSPISGHRSVSWYQQTPGQGLQFLFEYFSETQRNKGNFPGRFSGRQFSNSRSEMNVSTLELGDSALYLCASSLGSQEQYFGPGTRLTVT.

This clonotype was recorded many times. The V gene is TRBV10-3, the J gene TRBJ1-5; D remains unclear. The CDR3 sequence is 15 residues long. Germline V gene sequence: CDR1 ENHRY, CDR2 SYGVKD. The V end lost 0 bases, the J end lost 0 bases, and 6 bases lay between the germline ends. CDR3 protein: CAISESQYSNQPQHF. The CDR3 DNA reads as TGTGCCATCAGTGAGTCCCAATATAGCAATCAGCCCCAGCATTTT.

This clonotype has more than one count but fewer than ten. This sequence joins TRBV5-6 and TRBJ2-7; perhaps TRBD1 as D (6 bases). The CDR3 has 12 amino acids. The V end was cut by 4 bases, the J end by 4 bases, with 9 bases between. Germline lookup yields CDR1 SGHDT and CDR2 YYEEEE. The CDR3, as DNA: TGTGCCAGCAGCATCACAGGGTACGAGCAGTACTTC. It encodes CASSITGYEQYF.